A single sample gave rise to the 21 T cell receptor beta chains below, sequenced in a study of Tregs in tolerant kidney transplant recipients. Here immunoSEQ multiplex PCR was the method, and the copy in TCRdb shows in-frame clones only, minus some. Seen here are fewer than 100,000 clones, approximately 93% observed once, and the top ten hold 0.46%. Sequencing was performed on CD4+ T cells from blood, taken before the transplant. These receptors all stem from a human donor who received a combined kidney and bone marrow transplant.

The genes are TRBV5-5 and TRBJ1-5; tentative D call: TRBD1 (5 bases). The V gene lost 0 bases and the J gene lost 7 bases, with 8 bases spanning the gap. Germline loops: CDR1 SGHKS, CDR2 YYEKEE (reference sequence). CDR3 length: 13 residues. This CDR3 is CASSLAGEQPQHF. The DNA of the CDR3 is TGTGCCAGCAGCTTGGCGGGGGAACAGCCCCAGCATTTT.

This chain joins TRBV4-2 and TRBJ2-5; 7 bases agree with TRBD2. V was pared by 3 bases and J by 3 bases, with 4 bases of the junction left unmatched. The CDR3 has 14 amino acids. The germline CDR1 and CDR2 sequences are LGHNA and YNFKEQ. This CDR3 reads CASSHLAGEETQYF. The DNA for the CDR3 is TGTGCCAGCAGCCATTTGGCGGGGGAAGAGACCCAGTACTTC.

The chain employs TRBV2 and TRBJ1-5; D gene ambiguous. V dropped 7 bases and J dropped 3 bases, with 10 bases sitting between them. Germline values: CDR1 SNHLY, CDR2 FYNNEI. The CDR3 loop spans 13 amino acids. DNA for the CDR3: TGTGCCAGCACCCGGGTTTCCAATCAGCCCCAGCATTTT. It is translated as CASTRVSNQPQHF.

The chain links TRBV29-1 to TRBJ2-3, with TRBD2 matching over 7 bases. The CDR3 loop spans 12 amino acids. Trimming removed 8 bases from V and 4 bases from J; junction bases left unmatched: 6. In germline, CDR1 is SQVTM, CDR2 ANQGSEA. In nucleotides, the CDR3 is TGCAGCTTAGTACGGGGGGCAGATACGCAGTATTTT. It is translated as CSLVRGADTQYF.

Only one count was recorded for this clone. The genes are TRBV7-2 and TRBJ1-1, with D perhaps TRBD1 (6 bases). The ends were cut back, 5 bases at V and 4 bases at J, with 23 bases in the middle. Germline assignment: CDR1 SGHTA and CDR2 FQGNSA. CDR3 length equals 17 residues. This chain's CDR3 is CASSTRGGQGLSTEAFF. In DNA form, the CDR3 reads TGTGCCAGCAGCACTAGGGGGGGTCAGGGGCTTAGCACTGAAGCTTTCTTT.

The chain is built from TRBV4-2 and TRBJ2-5; no firm D call. Trimming took 0 bases from V and 5 from J, leaving 16 bases between them. The CDR3 is 16 amino acids. Germline V CDR1 and CDR2: LGHNA, YNFKEQ. CDR3 nucleotides: TGTGCCAGCAGCCAAGATCCAGGTAGAAGACGGGAGACCCAGTACTTC. It is translated as CASSQDPGRRRETQYF.

As for this clone: Its ends do not fully match the called genes, so a read error is possible. Different DNA sequences within this sample yield the same CDR3. The chain combines TRBV7-3 with TRBJ1-6; 7 bases line up with TRBD1. This CDR3 has 13 amino acids. The germline gives CDR1 SGHTA, CDR2 FQGTGA. The CDR3 protein is CASSRDRNSPLHF. The CDR3 nucleotides read TGTGCCAGCAGCAGGGACAGAAATTCCCCCCTCCACTTT. Filled out from reference TRBV7-3 and TRBJ1-6, the complete variable domain reads GAGVSQTPSNKVTEKGKYVELRCDPISGHTALYWYRQSLGQGPEFLIYFQGTGAADDSGLPNDRFFAVRPEGSVSTLKIQRTERGDSAVYLCASSRDRNSPLHFGNGTRLTVT.

The J gene is TRBJ2-5, the V gene TRBV18, with 12 bases fitting TRBD2. The DNA end lines up better with TRBJ2-7; the J call may be wrong. This CDR3 has 16 amino acids. Germline V lookup: CDR1 KGHSH, CDR2 LQKENI. The CDR3 DNA reads TGTGCCAGCTCACAAGGGACTAGCGGGCTCTCCTACGAGCAGTACTTC. Its translation: CASSQGTSGLSYEQYF.

This clone was recorded only once. The genes are TRBV11-2 and TRBJ1-2, with a possible D match to TRBD1 (5 bases). Germline CDR1 is SGHAT and CDR2 is FQNNGV. This CDR3 is built from 16 residues. V shed 4 bases and J shed 7 bases, with 22 bases lying between them. As DNA, the CDR3 is TGTGCCAGCAGCTCCCTCATTCTTGGGGCGTTTGGTGGCTACACCTTC. Translation gives CASSSLILGAFGGYTF.

V is TRBV11-2 and J is TRBJ2-7, with 7 bases lining up with TRBD2. Per germline, CDR1 SGHAT and CDR2 FQNNGV. V trimming: 0 bases; J trimming: 2 bases; junction bases outside the gene matches: 4. There are 15 residues in the CDR3. Here the CDR3 reads CASSLDGGGPYEQYF. CDR3 DNA: TGTGCCAGCAGCTTAGATGGCGGGGGACCCTACGAGCAGTACTTC. The full variable domain, rest sourced from reference TRBV11-2 and TRBJ2-7, is EAGVAQSPRYKIIEKRQSVAFWCNPISGHATLYWYQQILGQGPKLLIQFQNNGVVDDSQLPKDRFSAERLKGVDSTLKIQPAKLEDSAVYLCASSLDGGGPYEQYFGPGTRLTVT.

The rearrangement links TRBV19 to TRBJ2-1; 8 bases align to TRBD1. Unmatched junction bases numbered 7, after V lost 3 bases and J lost 6 bases. This CDR3 comprises 15 residues. CDR1 is LNHDA, CDR2 SQIVND, per germline (reference sequence). CDR3 amino acids: CASSIDRGTVNEQFF. Here the CDR3 DNA reads TGTGCCAGTAGTATTGACAGGGGTACGGTCAATGAGCAGTTCTTC.

The chain recombines TRBV30 with TRBJ1-5; D perhaps matches TRBD1 (5 bases). Trimming took 3 bases from V and 6 from J, leaving 15 bases between them. Germline V gives CDR1 GTSNPN, CDR2 SVGIG (reference sequence). The CDR3 loop spans 14 amino acids. CDR3 residues: CAWSTGTFSQPQHF. The CDR3 nucleotides read TGTGCCTGGAGCACTGGGACTTTCTCTCAGCCCCAGCATTTT.

The V and J genes are TRBV11-2 and TRBJ2-1; D is possibly TRBD2 (6 bases). CDR1 SGHAT and CDR2 FQNNGV come from the germline V gene. This CDR3 spans 16 amino acids. V was clipped by 0 bases and J by 9 bases, with 18 bases between them. The CDR3 spells CASSLDQTSVATEQFF. The CDR3 DNA follows: TGTGCCAGCAGCTTAGATCAGACTAGTGTGGCAACTGAGCAGTTCTTC.

As regards this clone: At one of its ends the junction is not consistent with the germline gene, which may arise from a read error. The V call is TRBV4-2, the J call TRBJ1-1, with D possibly TRBD1 on 5 matching bases. This CDR3 is built from 13 residues. Per germline, CDR1 LGHNA and CDR2 YNFKEQ. Here the CDR3 DNA reads TGTGCCGGCAGCCAAATTTCGAACAGGGAAGCTTTCTTT. Translating gives CAGSQISNREAFF.

This clone was seen more than once but under ten times. The rearrangement joins TRBV7-2 to TRBJ1-2, with TRBD1 matching over 7 bases. The V segment lost 3 bases and the J segment 4 bases; nucleotides outside the gene matches: 8. Germline CDR1 SGHTA, CDR2 FQGNSA. The CDR3 consists of 15 residues. CDR3 sequence: CASSFTGEGVYGYTF. CDR3 DNA sequence: TGTGCCAGCAGCTTTACAGGGGAAGGTGTCTATGGCTACACCTTC.

The chain is built from TRBV10-3 and TRBJ2-3; 9 nucleotides match TRBD2. The germline V gene has CDR1 ENHRY and CDR2 SYGVKD. V shed 3 bases and J 3 bases; nucleotides not matched to a gene: 4. The CDR3 sequence is 15 residues long. The CDR3 coding sequence is TGTGCCATCAGTGAAGGACTAGCGTCGACAGATACGCAGTATTTT. It specifies CAISEGLASTDTQYF.

This clone was observed once. This chain uses TRBV11-3 with TRBJ2-3; possible D gene TRBD2, 5 bases. V lost 2 bases to trimming and J lost 1 base, with 10 bases between them. The germline V gene has CDR1 SGHNT and CDR2 YENEEA. The CDR3 is made up of 15 amino acids. The DNA of the CDR3 is TGTGCCAGCAGCTTAAGCGGAACGGGCACAGATACGCAGTATTTT. Protein sequence: CASSLSGTGTDTQYF.

This clone came up once. This chain connects TRBV27 to TRBJ2-7; perhaps TRBD2 as D (5 bases). Trimming took off 1 base at V and 2 bases at J, with 9 bases between the two ends. Germline CDR1 MNHEY, CDR2 SMNVEV (reference sequence). The CDR3 has 14 amino acids. CDR3 in amino acids: CASSLLKRPYEQYF. The CDR3 DNA sequence: TGTGCCAGCAGTTTATTAAAGCGGCCCTACGAGCAGTACTTC.

The chain recombines TRBV7-8 with TRBJ1-2; tentatively, D is TRBD1 (5 bases). V lost 1 base, J lost 4 bases, and 13 bases lay in between. This CDR3 region has 15 residues. Germline V lookup: CDR1 SGHVS, CDR2 FQNEAQ. CDR3 nucleotide sequence: TGTGCCAGCAGCTTAGAGGCGACAGCAGGCTATGGCTACACCTTC. This encodes CASSLEATAGYGYTF.

CDR3 loop: CASKGDMNTEAFF. The CDR3 DNA reads as TGCGCCAGCAAGGGGGACATGAACACTGAAGCTTTCTTT. This chain connects TRBV5-1 to TRBJ1-1, with D possibly TRBD1 on 6 matching bases. CDR1 and CDR2 from the germline V gene are SGHRS and YFSETQ. This CDR3 has 13 residues. V was shortened by 6 bases and J by 0 bases, with 9 bases between the two germline ends.

The chain is built from TRBV30 and TRBJ2-4; D is unresolved. The CDR3 covers 14 residues. The germline V and J ends were trimmed by 1 base and 4 bases, with 11 bases remaining between them. CDR1 is GTSNPN and CDR2 is SVGIG in the germline V gene (reference sequence). CDR3 bases: TGTGCCTGGAGTGCAAGTGCTAAAAAAAACATTCAGTACTTC. Translating gives CAWSASAKKNIQYF. Using reference TRBV30 and TRBJ2-4 for the parts outside the CDR3, the full variable domain is SQTIHQWPATLVQPVGSPLSLECTVEGTSNPNLYWYRQAAGRGLQLLFYSVGIGQISSEVPQNLSASRPQDRQFILSSKKLLLSDSGFYLCAWSASAKKNIQYFGAGTRLSVL.